This is a list of T cell receptor beta chains from one sample in a study of blood T cell repertoires in COVID-19. Using immunoSEQ multiplex PCR, the repertoire was profiled, and TCRdb retains in-frame clones only, with some absent. Counted here are over 200,000 clones, around 75% occurring once; the ten biggest clones make up approximately 5.4%. The sequenced sample consisted of peripheral blood. The receptors come from a human donor in a cohort sampled during active COVID-19. Both conserved end residues are part of each CDR3. The D gene is left open where the match is weak.

>NA|TRBV4-2|TRBJ2-6
CASSRGGPPSGANVLTF
>NA|TRBV20-1|TRBJ1-1
CSTGGSTEAFF
>TRBD1|TRBV5-1|TRBJ2-1
CASSERPGQEYNEQFF
>TRBD2|TRBV6-5|TRBJ2-7
CASTALSGRLYEQYF
>NA|TRBV10-3|TRBJ1-3
CAIREGGVHSGNTIYF
>TRBD1|TRBV7-2|TRBJ1-5
CASSPRTGGGGGPQHF
>NA|TRBV28|TRBJ1-2
CASNIGAYGYTF
>NA|TRBV7-9|TRBJ2-2
CASSLGSGDTGELFF
>NA|TRBV9|TRBJ2-1
CASSVAPGVGNEQFF
>NA|TRBV18|TRBJ1-1
CASSAQANTEAFF
>NA|TRBV6-5|TRBJ1-1
CASSYHAGHFEAFF
>TRBD1|TRBV18|TRBJ2-7
CASSPPTWDSQTYEQYF
>TRBD1|TRBV5-1|TRBJ2-6
CASSSSGQTSGANVLTF
>NA|TRBV19|TRBJ1-6
CASSPPDMGGNSPLHF
>TRBD1|TRBV4-1|TRBJ1-2
CASSPTGAYYGYTF
>TRBD2|TRBV27|TRBJ2-7
CASRPSGRVYEQYF
>TRBD2|TRBV18|TRBJ2-1
CASSPPGLAGGTHNEQFF
>NA|TRBV28|TRBJ2-7
CASSTPGGKLGQYF
>TRBD1|TRBV5-1|TRBJ2-7
CASSLAQGIRDEQYF
>NA|TRBV28|TRBJ2-3
CASSLSGGWGTDTQYF
>TRBD2|TRBV7-9|TRBJ2-7
CASSKGTSGNSYEQYF
>TRBD2|TRBV27|TRBJ2-3
CASSFGLAAQYF
>NA|TRBV27|TRBJ2-1
CASSSGGLEQFF
>TRBD2|TRBV5-1|TRBJ2-3
CASSLGGRDTDTQYF
>TRBD1|TRBV13|TRBJ1-1
CASTGTGGKKNTEAFF
>NA|TRBV18|TRBJ1-1
CASSRGDGGVLNTEAFF
>TRBD2|TRBV5-4|TRBJ2-1
CAISRGLAESSYNEQFF
>NA|TRBV5-1|TRBJ2-5
CASSSGSSRETQYF
>NA|TRBV2|TRBJ1-1
CASRDWNTEAFF
>TRBD2|TRBV9|TRBJ2-7
CASSGGLAGYEQYF
>TRBD1|TRBV28|TRBJ1-2
CASIVRTGAYGYTF
>TRBD1|TRBV5-1|TRBJ1-1
CASSLFQGGMNTEAFF
>NA|TRBV18|TRBJ1-5
CASSGGGNQPQHF
>TRBD1|TRBV13|TRBJ2-1
CASSLRQGFSYNEQFF
>NA|TRBV5-1|TRBJ2-3
CASSLDYRTEQYF